This T cell receptor (beta chain) was found in a study of blood T cell repertoires in COVID-19 (dated by TCRdb to the early 2020s). In the study overall: Samples from collaborators originated in the United States, Italy and Spain and spanned both the acute and convalescent phases of COVID-19. The repertoires were released in a freely available public database intended as a resource for research on the immune response to SARS-CoV-2. The prospective study material was composed of cDNA or gDNA derived from T cells, B-cell-depleted T cells, or PBMCs. The samples were drawn from the first 160 participants of the ongoing ImmuneRACE study and from 950 to 1,500 subjects provided by 6 global collaborators. A de-identified subject ID, COVID-19 status, age in years and sex were almost always included in the sample metadata. The dataset comprised deeply sampled blood TCRbeta repertoires from subjects exposed to, actively infected with, or recovered from COVID-19. Where available, HLA class I and class II types were obtained from metadata supplied by the sample provider rather than from assay-based typing. Beyond this particular receptor, the publication reports: Clinical and demographic metadata were provided uncurated, with the amount varying by source and participant.

A distance of 9 bases separates the germline ends of V and J, which lose 1 base and 2 bases respectively. Sequences SGHAT (CDR1) and FQNNGV (CDR2) are obtained from the germline V gene. The CDR3 starts with the cysteine, ends with the phenylalanine, and has 15 residues. The DNA shown is the 45-base CDR3, in frame from base 1. This clone was seen only a few times. No cognate antigen has been identified for it. Qualities for individual bases were not recorded, and no much larger clone is one base off. Each collaborating institution followed its own protocols to collect whole blood in K2EDTA tubes. For TCRbeta analysis, collaborators shipped samples as frozen whole blood, isolated PBMCs, or DNA extracted from either of those sample types. TCRbeta CDR3 regions were amplified from genomic DNA using the immunoSEQ Assay, a bias-controlled multiplex PCR. The authors' pipeline ran thus. Nucleated cell counts per sample were estimated from amplification of reference gene primers within the assay. To quantify the absolute abundance of each unique TCRbeta CDR3 rearrangement, sequence reads were collapsed and filtered. For each sample, productive Simpson clonality was calculated as the square root of Simpson's diversity index across productive rearrangements. The table was pulled from immuneACCESS by TCRdb, which kept in-frame rearrangements only. Such tables lose some clones; where checked, under half of the loss comes from unresolved V genes, and the rest has no known cause. V, J and clone size derive from that table, while D and trimming were established from the DNA sequence. Here the sample has fewer than 70,000 clones; roughly 84% occur a single time. 7% to 10% of the sample goes to the ten largest clones.

This TCR was recovered from a man aged 50 to 60 with active COVID-19. The V gene is TRBV11-2 and the J gene is TRBJ1-5; possibly the D gene is TRBD1, per 6 matching bases. The source material was peripheral blood. CDR3 reads: CASSLVGGGNQPQHF. The DNA sequence is TGTGCCAGCAGCTTAGTAGGGGGGGGCAATCAGCCCCAGCATTTT.